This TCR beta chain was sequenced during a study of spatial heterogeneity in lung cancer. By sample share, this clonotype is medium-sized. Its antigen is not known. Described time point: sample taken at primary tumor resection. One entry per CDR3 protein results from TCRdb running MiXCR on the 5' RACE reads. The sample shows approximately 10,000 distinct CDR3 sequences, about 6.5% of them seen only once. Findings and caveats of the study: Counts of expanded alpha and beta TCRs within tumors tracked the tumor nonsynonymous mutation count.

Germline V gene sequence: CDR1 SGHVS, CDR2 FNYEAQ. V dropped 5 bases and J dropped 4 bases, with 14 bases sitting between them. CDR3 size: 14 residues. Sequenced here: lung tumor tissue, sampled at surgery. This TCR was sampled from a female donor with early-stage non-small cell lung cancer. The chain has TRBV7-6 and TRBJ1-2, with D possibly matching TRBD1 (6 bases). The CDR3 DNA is TGTGCCAGCAGCCCCGCCGGGGGCAGCTATGGCTACACCTTC. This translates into CASSPAGGSYGYTF. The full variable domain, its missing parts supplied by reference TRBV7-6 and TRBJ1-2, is GAGVSQSPRYKVTKRGQDVALRCDPISGHVSLYWYRQALGQGPEFLTYFNYEAQQDKSGLPNDRFSAERPEGSISTLTIQRTEQRDSAMYRCASSPAGGSYGYTFGSGTRLTVV.